This T cell receptor (beta chain) comes out of a study of somatic mutations in cytotoxic T cells in rheumatoid arthritis. Points from the study as a whole: TRBV07 appeared slightly underrepresented in the rheumatoid arthritis patients. That finding was not adjusted to account for multiple comparisons. No significant CD8+ T-cell clonality difference was found between rheumatoid arthritis patients and age-matched controls. Patients with a largest CD8+ clone exceeding 20% of CD8+ cells numbered about an eighth of the roughly 60.

Unmatched junction bases numbered 5, after V lost 0 bases and J lost 1 base. CDR1 SGHRS and CDR2 YFSETQ come from the germline V gene. This CDR3 region has 16 residues. Repertoires were generated with immunoSEQ multiplex PCR, while TCRdb's copy carries only in-frame clones and drops some. The table lists around 20,000 clones, approximately 82% of them singletons. Turning to this clone: The antigen is unknown.

Sequencing input: CD8+ T cells sorted from blood. The receptor was isolated from an adult with rheumatoid arthritis. The gene calls are TRBV5-1 and TRBJ2-3; 7 bases align to TRBD1. CDR3 in amino acids: CASSLEGGLRTDTQYF. Written as DNA, the CDR3 is TGCGCCAGCAGCTTGGAAGGGGGCCTTCGCACAGATACGCAGTATTTT.